This TCR beta chain was profiled in a study of CD8 T cells in Susac syndrome. The study, taken as a whole, reports: Only a relatively small number of individuals were included in the TCR sequencing and HLA analysis.

About this clonotype: Its antigen is still unknown.

J gave up 5 bases and V 12 bases, and 12 bases lay outside the gene matches. CDR3 size: 14 residues. The germline V gene has CDR1 KGHDR and CDR2 SFDVKD. Reverse transcription of roughly 0.5 to 1 ug RNA was carried out with random hexamers. The TCR beta CDR3 was amplified by immunoSEQ multiplex PCR across 54 Vbeta, 13 Jbeta. TCRdb re-called the immunoSEQ multiplex PCR reads through MiXCR, storing one row per CDR3 protein. The data contain around 150,000 distinct CDR3 sequences, nearly 95% of them singletons. Through negative isolation, CD4+ and CD8+ T cells were obtained, while TEMRA cells were enriched using FACS.

The source material was CD8+ T cells from PBMCs. The rearrangement uses TRBV24-1 and TRBJ2-3; TRBD1 agrees at 8 bases. This receptor was taken from a human donor in good health. The CDR3 DNA reads as TGTGCCTCAGGGGGCGCAGAACTTAAAGATACGCAGTATTTT. It is translated as CASGGAELKDTQYF.